This T cell receptor beta chain was captured in a study of technical replicates of blood from several donors. This clone showed up just once. Method: immunoSEQ multiplex PCR; TCRdb's copy keeps in-frame clones and lacks some. This sample carries around 98,000 clones, 90% to 97% of them seen once, and the ten largest clones take approximately 0.2%. Sample: T cells isolated from PBMCs. The clonotype comes from a human donor in good health.

The CDR3 sequence is CATSSPRDRGFYGYTF. For the CDR3, the DNA is TGTGCCACCAGCAGTCCCCGGGACAGGGGCTTCTATGGCTACACCTTC. The chain combines TRBV15 with TRBJ1-2; 10 nucleotides align to TRBD1. This CDR3 is 16 amino acids long. Germline values: CDR1 LNHNV, CDR2 YYDKDF (reference sequence). V shed 3 bases and J 4 bases; nucleotides not matched to a gene: 8.